This T cell receptor beta chain is drawn from a study of CD8+ T cells in alopecia areata. The V end was cut by 4 bases, the J end by 2 bases, with 17 bases between. CDR1 and CDR2 from the germline V gene are LGHNA and YSLEER. The CDR3 runs to 17 residues. After isolation, RNA underwent reverse transcription to generate cDNA as the sequencing template. Clones were sequenced by immunoSEQ multiplex PCR, and TCRdb holds only the in-frame ones, with some missing. The sample includes roughly 97,000 clones, less than 50% of them seen just once. This TCR came from a human donor with alopecia areata. The V gene is TRBV4-3, the J gene TRBJ2-2; D possibly corresponds to TRBD2 (6 bases). Sequencing input: CD4+ T cells sorted from blood. CDR3 sequence reads: CASSPLGRGTNTGELFF. The DNA for the CDR3 is TGCGCCAGCAGCCCTCTTGGGCGGGGCACCAACACCGGGGAGCTGTTTTTT.